Sequencing of this TCR beta chain was carried out in a study of blood T cell repertoires in COVID-19. Study at large: Some COVID-19 samples were acute and others convalescent; all came from the United States, Italy and Spain. PBMCs, B-cell-depleted T cells, or T cells were the source of the cDNA or gDNA that made up the material.

The authors' processing: Amplification from reference gene primers served as the basis for estimated nucleated cell counts. Data came from immunoSEQ multiplex PCR; TCRdb stores just in-frame clones and leaves some out. The V and J calls and the clone size are those of that table, but D and trimming were determined from the DNA. This sample carries 140,000 to 150,000 clones, roughly three quarters of them seen once, and the ten largest clones take less than 2%. Germline assignment: CDR1 DFQATT and CDR2 SNEGSKA (reference sequence). CDR3 length equals 11 residues. On this clone itself: One end of the junction does not line up with germline, which may come from a read error.

The source material was peripheral blood. This TCR came from a woman between 55 and 75 years old with acute or convalescent COVID-19. V and J are TRBV20-1 and TRBJ2-7; perhaps TRBD2 as D (6 bases). CDR3 DNA sequence: TGTAGTATTGGGACTCCCATGGAGCAGTACTTC. Its protein product is CSIGTPMEQYF.